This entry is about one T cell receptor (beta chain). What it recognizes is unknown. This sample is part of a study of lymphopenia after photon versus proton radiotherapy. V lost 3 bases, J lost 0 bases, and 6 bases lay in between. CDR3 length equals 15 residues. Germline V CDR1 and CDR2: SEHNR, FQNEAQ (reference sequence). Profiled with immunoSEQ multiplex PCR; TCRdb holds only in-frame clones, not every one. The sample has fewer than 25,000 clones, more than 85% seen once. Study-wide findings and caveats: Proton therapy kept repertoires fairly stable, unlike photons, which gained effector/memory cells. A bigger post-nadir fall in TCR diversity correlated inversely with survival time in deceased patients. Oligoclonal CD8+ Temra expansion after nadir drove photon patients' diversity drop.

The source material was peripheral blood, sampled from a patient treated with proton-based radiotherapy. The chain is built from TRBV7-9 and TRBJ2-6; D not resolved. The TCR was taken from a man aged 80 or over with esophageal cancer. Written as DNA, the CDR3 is TGTGCCAGCAGCTTCATCAACTCTGGGGCCAACGTCCTGACTTTC. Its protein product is CASSFINSGANVLTF.